This T cell receptor (beta chain) was found in a study of beta chain features in type 1 diabetes. Overall study context: Age, gender and cell yields were similar between patients and healthy donors. Across the samples, over 85 million sorted cells were examined in total.

A sort by CD45RO/CCR7/CD25/CD127/CD95/CD27 yielded CD4+ naive, central memory, regulatory and stem cell-like memory cells. The germline gives CDR1 MDHEN, CDR2 SYDVKM. Trimming took 6 bases from V and 5 from J, leaving 16 bases between them. This CDR3 comprises 14 residues. Sequencing targeted expressed TCRB transcripts, as all isolated RNA had been reverse transcribed. Some clones are missing from TCRdb's copy, which holds only in-frame ones; the method was immunoSEQ multiplex PCR. The sample holds 850,000 to 900,000 clones; 15% to 20% are singletons and the top ten take around 0.02%. This clone has only a few counts.

Sequenced sample: naive CD4+ T cells from blood. The receptor comes from a woman under 30 in good health. The J gene is TRBJ1-1, the V gene TRBV28, with a weak D call TRBD1 (6 bases). The DNA of the CDR3 is TGTGCCAGCAGGGGACACCACCGGGGGACTGAAGCTTTCTTT. It translates to CASRGHHRGTEAFF.